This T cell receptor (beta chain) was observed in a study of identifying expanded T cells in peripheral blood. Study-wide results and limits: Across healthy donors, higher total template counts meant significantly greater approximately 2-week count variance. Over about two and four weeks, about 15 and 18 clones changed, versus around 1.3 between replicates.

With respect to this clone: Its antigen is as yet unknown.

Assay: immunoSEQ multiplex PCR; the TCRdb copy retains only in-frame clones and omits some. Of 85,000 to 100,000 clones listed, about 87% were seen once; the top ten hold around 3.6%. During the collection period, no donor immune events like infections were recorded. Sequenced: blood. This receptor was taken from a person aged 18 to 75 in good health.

The CDR3, as DNA: TGTGCCAGCAGCTCCCGGACAGCAAACTATGGCTACACCTTC. Translating it yields CASSSRTANYGYTF. The chain joins TRBV11-2 to TRBJ1-2; D perhaps matches TRBD1 (6 bases). With 4 bases removed from V and 2 bases from J, the gap between germline ends came to 11 bases. CDR1 is SGHAT, CDR2 FQNNGV, per germline. The CDR3 extends over 14 amino acids.